What follows are 10 T cell receptor beta chains derived from one specimen sequenced in a study of blood T cell repertoires in COVID-19. TCRdb's copy holds only in-frame clones and misses some; the assay was immunoSEQ multiplex PCR. The sample includes hundreds of thousands of clones, 85% of them seen just once. Sequenced material: PBMCs or T cells enriched from blood (not recorded which). The receptors were sampled from a young woman who had been exposed to COVID-19.

The chain uses TRBV2 and TRBJ1-6, with D perhaps matching TRBD1 (5 bases). Trimming left V 8 bases short and J 5 bases short, with 16 bases between. Per germline, CDR1 SNHLY and CDR2 FYNNEI. CDR3 length: 15 residues. CDR3 sequence: CASADQGGDNSPLHF. CDR3 nucleotide sequence: TGTGCCAGCGCCGATCAGGGCGGGGATAATTCACCCCTCCACTTT.

There are a few counts of this clone. Other DNA sequences in the sample encode the same CDR3. CDR3 in amino acids: CASSRLAGVKQETQYF. The DNA of the CDR3 is TGCGCCAGCAGCCGACTAGCGGGAGTGAAACAAGAGACCCAGTACTTC. The rearrangement uses TRBV4-1 and TRBJ2-5; 12 positions agree with TRBD2. V was pared by 4 bases and J by 2 bases, with 5 bases of the junction left unmatched. CDR3 length: 16 residues. Germline V CDR1 and CDR2: MGHRA, YSYEKL.

The V and J genes are TRBV30 and TRBJ1-3; D unresolved. V was clipped by 3 bases and J by 0 bases, with 3 bases between them. The CDR3 contains 12 residues. Looked up from germline, CDR1 is GTSNPN and CDR2 is SVGIG (reference sequence). CDR3 bases: TGTGCCTGGAGCCGCTCTGGAAACACCATATATTTT. Encoded protein: CAWSRSGNTIYF.

J is TRBJ1-1 and V is TRBV6-2 or TRBV6-3; D remains ambiguous. V shed 0 bases and J shed 2 bases, with 16 bases lying between them. The CDR3 is 17 amino acids. Germline CDR1 reads MNHEY; CDR2 reads SVGEGT. The CDR3 sequence: CASSYSIGVLDNTEAFF. In nucleotides, the CDR3 is TGTGCCAGCAGTTACTCGATCGGGGTTTTAGATAACACTGAAGCTTTCTTT.

This chain connects TRBV5-4 to TRBJ1-2; TRBD1 agrees at 7 bases. The CDR3 runs to 15 residues. V dropped 4 bases and J dropped 5; count of bases not matched to a gene: 11. Germline V lookup: CDR1 SGHNT, CDR2 YYREEE (reference sequence). CDR3 residues: CASSPEQGRSYGYTF. The CDR3 region has the DNA TGTGCCAGCAGCCCCGAACAGGGGAGATCGTATGGCTACACCTTC. Complete variable domain (other parts from reference TRBV5-4 and TRBJ1-2): ETGVTQSPTHLIKTRGQQVTLRCSSQSGHNTVSWYQQALGQGPQFIFQYYREEENGRGNFPPRFSGLQFPNYSSELNVNALELDDSALYLCASSPEQGRSYGYTFGSGTRLTVV.

This chain links TRBV4-2 with TRBJ2-7; possibly TRBD2 for D (5 bases). Per germline, CDR1 LGHNA and CDR2 YNFKEQ. V was shortened by 0 bases and J by 0 bases, with 15 bases between the two germline ends. CDR3 length: 17 residues. The CDR3, as DNA: TGTGCCAGCAGCCAAGAACAACTAGGCCCCATCTCCTACGAGCAGTACTTC. It specifies CASSQEQLGPISYEQYF.

The J gene is TRBJ1-2, the V gene TRBV6-5; 7 nucleotides line up with TRBD1. V was clipped by 7 bases and J by 12 bases; unmatched bases: 14. CDR1 is MNHEY and CDR2 is SVGAGI in the germline V gene. The CDR3 extends over 13 amino acids. The chain's CDR3 is CASMKPGQSLDTF. In DNA, the CDR3 is TGTGCCAGCATGAAACCGGGACAGTCCCTAGACACCTTC.

Only one count was recorded for this clone. The rearrangement joins TRBV7-2 to TRBJ1-1; no reliable D call. Trimming took 5 bases from V and 1 from J, leaving 14 bases between them. The germline gives CDR1 SGHTA, CDR2 FQGNSA. The CDR3 contains 15 residues. CDR3 DNA: TGTGCCAGCAGCCCTCAAGGGAGGAGGAACACTGAAGCTTTCTTT. Amino acids: CASSPQGRRNTEAFF. Variable domain in full (rest from reference TRBV7-2 and TRBJ1-1): GAGVSQSPSNKVTEKGKDVELRCDPISGHTALYWYRQSLGQGLEFLIYFQGNSAPDKSGLPSDRFSAERTGGSVSTLTIQRTQQEDSAVYLCASSPQGRRNTEAFFGQGTRLTVV.

This chain links TRBV10-3 with TRBJ1-4; 9 bases align to TRBD1. J gave up 8 bases and V 0 bases, and 4 bases lay outside the gene matches. The CDR3 runs to 15 residues. CDR1 ENHRY and CDR2 SYGVKD come from the germline V gene. The CDR3 nucleotides read TGTGCCATCAGTGAGTCGACAGGGGGTTGGGAAAAACTGTTTTTT. Translating gives CAISESTGGWEKLFF.

This clone was seen a handful of times. The chain recombines TRBV6-1 with TRBJ1-6; D is unresolved. CDR3 length: 16 amino acids. Germline loops: CDR1 MNHNS, CDR2 SASEGT. Trimming stripped 2 bases from V and 0 bases from J, with 8 bases between. Here the CDR3 reads CASSEHRSSYNSPLHF. The CDR3 nucleotides read TGTGCCAGCAGTGAACACCGGAGCTCCTATAATTCACCCCTCCACTTT.